This T cell receptor beta chain was documented in a study of blood T cell repertoires in COVID-19. Background on the study: The United States, Italy and Spain provided the acute and convalescent COVID-19 samples. T cells, B-cell-depleted T cells, or PBMCs supplied cDNA or gDNA.

In the original analysis: Cell counts per sample came from amplifying reference gene primers. Clones were sequenced by immunoSEQ multiplex PCR, and TCRdb holds only the in-frame ones, with some missing. V, J and clone size are taken as reported in that table, and D and trimming were inferred from the DNA itself. Among over 600,000 clones, more than 80% were seen once, and the ten largest hold about 0.26%. CDR3 length: 13 residues. Germline V CDR1 and CDR2: SQVTM, ANQGSEA. The V end lost 1 base, the J end lost 6 bases, and 11 bases lay between the germline ends. The chain is built from TRBV29-1 and TRBJ2-3, with D maybe TRBD1 (6 bases). The sample taken for sequencing was peripheral blood. The sequence came from a woman aged 18 to 35 with acute or convalescent COVID-19. The CDR3 region is CSVEVRGGDTQYF. The DNA for the CDR3 is TGCAGCGTTGAAGTGCGAGGGGGTGATACGCAGTATTTT.